Shown below are 22 T cell receptor beta chains from a single sample sequenced in a study of blood T cell repertoires in COVID-19. Sequenced by immunoSEQ multiplex PCR; TCRdb stores in-frame clones only, minus some. The sample lists some 220,000 clones; 80% were seen once. Material: peripheral blood. All receptors derive from a human donor in a cohort sampled during active COVID-19.

Only a few counts were recorded for this clone. Other DNA sequences of this sample code for an identical CDR3. This sequence joins TRBV5-6 and TRBJ1-1; possibly TRBD1 for D (5 bases). With 1 base removed from V and 4 bases from J, the gap between germline ends came to 8 bases. Germline CDR1 and CDR2: SGHDT and YYEEEE. The CDR3 totals 13 residues. The CDR3 coding sequence is TGTGCCAGCAGCTTGACAGGAGTCACTGAAGCTTTCTTT. Its translation is CASSLTGVTEAFF.

V is TRBV9 and J is TRBJ2-7, with D possibly being TRBD1 (5 bases). The germline V gene has CDR1 SGDLS and CDR2 YYNGEE. Trimming stripped 0 bases from V and 6 bases from J, with 16 bases between. There are 15 residues in the CDR3. This CDR3 reads CASSVVGAELAEQYF. The CDR3 DNA sequence: TGTGCCAGCAGCGTAGTAGGGGCGGAATTGGCCGAGCAGTACTTC.

There are many counts of this clone. This chain links TRBV25-1 with TRBJ1-1; D might be TRBD1 (6 bases). V was clipped by 2 bases and J by 11 bases, with 15 bases between them. Looked up from germline, CDR1 is MGHDK and CDR2 is SYGVNS. The CDR3 has 13 residues. CDR3 nucleotides: TGTGCCAGCAGTGAAACAGGGTCCCGGGCCGCTTTCTTT. This translates into CASSETGSRAAFF.

This chain links TRBV2 with TRBJ1-2, with a weak D call TRBD1 (5 bases). V lost 2 bases to trimming and J lost 5 bases, with 24 bases between them. Germline V gene data show CDR1 as SNHLY and CDR2 as FYNNEI. The CDR3 contains 18 residues. This chain's CDR3 is CASSENPRGLASVYGYTF. The CDR3 nucleotides are TGTGCCAGCAGTGAAAATCCCCGGGGGTTGGCCTCGGTTTATGGCTACACCTTC.

The V and J genes are TRBV11-2 and TRBJ2-3; TRBD1 might be the D (6 bases). The CDR3 runs 15 residues. Per germline, CDR1 SGHAT and CDR2 FQNNGV. Trimming took 0 bases from V and 4 from J, leaving 11 bases between them. CDR3 sequence reads: CASSLEGAGADTQYF. CDR3 sequence (DNA): TGTGCCAGCAGCTTAGAGGGGGCAGGGGCAGATACGCAGTATTTT.

This sequence joins TRBV5-1 and TRBJ2-3; 8 bases are shared with TRBD2. After removal of 1 base from V and 3 bases from J, the junction contained 10 bases not matched to a gene. This CDR3 is 17 amino acids long. Germline assignment: CDR1 SGHRS and CDR2 YFSETQ. DNA of the CDR3: TGCGCCAGCAGCTTGAGGGTCGGGAGGGCCTATACAGATACGCAGTATTTT. It is translated as CASSLRVGRAYTDTQYF.

The CDR3 region is CASSPPRGGYTF. The CDR3 DNA reads TGTGCCAGCAGCCCCCCGAGAGGCGGCTACACCTTC. The genes are TRBV7-2 and TRBJ1-2; D is uncertain. The germline CDR1 and CDR2 sequences are SGHTA and FQGNSA. CDR3 length equals 12 residues. The ends were cut back, 5 bases at V and 8 bases at J, with 12 bases in the middle.

This clone was found once. The V call is TRBV6-1, the J call TRBJ2-5; TRBD1 might be the D (6 bases). This CDR3 has 15 residues. Germline V gene sequence: CDR1 MNHNS, CDR2 SASEGT. Trimming took off 3 bases at V and 5 bases at J, with 16 bases between the two ends. The CDR3 loop is CASSEQTGQGETQYF. In nucleotides, the CDR3 is TGTGCCAGCAGTGAGCAGACAGGCCAGGGGGAGACCCAGTACTTC.

The chain uses TRBV19 and TRBJ2-1; TRBD2 aligns across 9 bases. V shed 2 bases and J 4 bases; nucleotides not matched to a gene: 3. Germline assignment: CDR1 LNHDA and CDR2 SQIVND (reference sequence). The CDR3 sequence is 15 residues long. The CDR3 sequence is CASSISSGNYNEQFF. CDR3 DNA sequence: TGTGCCAGTAGTATATCTAGCGGGAATTACAATGAGCAGTTCTTC.

The chain carries TRBV19 and TRBJ2-7, with 7 bases fitting TRBD2. The CDR3 is 15 residues long. The J segment lost 0 bases and the V segment lost 5 bases, leaving 7 bases of the junction unmatched. Looked up from germline, CDR1 is LNHDA and CDR2 is SQIVND (reference sequence). The CDR3 DNA follows: TGTGCCAGTAGTCCCCTCGCGGGAGCCTCCTACGAGCAGTACTTC. It codes for CASSPLAGASYEQYF.

CDR3 in DNA: TGTGCCAGCAGACCGACTCCGGGACAGGGTAGGGGAGAGCAGTACTTC. This sequence encodes CASRPTPGQGRGEQYF. The chain employs TRBV6-6 and TRBJ2-7; 9 nucleotides align to TRBD1. The V and J ends lost 6 bases and 7 bases, in that order; junction bases with no gene match: 16. Germline CDR1 is MNHNY and CDR2 is SVGAGI (reference sequence). The CDR3 totals 16 residues.

The J gene is TRBJ2-1, the V gene TRBV5-1; TRBD2 aligns across 9 bases. The J segment lost 6 bases and the V segment lost 2 bases, leaving 15 bases of the junction unmatched. The CDR3 runs to 18 residues. The germline V gene encodes CDR1 SGHRS and CDR2 YFSETQ. The CDR3 DNA reads as TGCGCCAGCAGCTTTATGAACCTCTTAGCGGGAGTAGGCAATGAGCAGTTCTTC. Amino acid sequence: CASSFMNLLAGVGNEQFF.

The genes are TRBV6-4 and TRBJ1-5, with 9 bases fitting TRBD1. CDR1 is MRHNA, CDR2 SNTAGT, per germline. The CDR3 extends over 18 amino acids. Trimming removed 2 bases from V and 0 bases from J; junction bases left unmatched: 8. The CDR3 reads CASSDGTGRTYSNQPQHF. CDR3 in DNA: TGTGCCAGCAGTGACGGGACAGGGAGAACTTATAGCAATCAGCCCCAGCATTTT.

The chain carries TRBV5-4 and TRBJ2-1; 14 bases fit TRBD2. This CDR3 is built from 18 residues. Germline V CDR1 and CDR2: SGHNT, YYREEE (reference sequence). Unmatched junction bases numbered 14, after V lost 3 bases and J lost 9 bases. CDR3 residues: CASSSPGTSGSHIGEQFF. The CDR3 nucleotides are TGTGCCAGCAGCTCCCCGGGGACTAGCGGGAGCCATATCGGTGAGCAGTTCTTC.

This chain uses TRBV6-5 with TRBJ1-2, with 8 positions matching TRBD1. The length of the CDR3 is 12 residues. Germline loops: CDR1 MNHEY, CDR2 SVGAGI. J lost 7 bases, V lost 6 bases, and 4 bases had no gene match. The CDR3 DNA reads TGTGCCAGCAGCCAGGGGGCAAGTGGCTACACCTTC. The encoded protein is CASSQGASGYTF.

This clone was recorded only once. V is TRBV28 and J is TRBJ1-6; D ambiguous. The germline gives CDR1 MDHEN, CDR2 SYDVKM. The CDR3 has 13 amino acids. The V gene lost 6 bases and the J gene lost 7 bases, with 10 bases spanning the gap. This chain's CDR3 is CASRKYSNSPLHF. The CDR3 region has the DNA TGTGCCAGCAGGAAATACAGCAATTCACCCCTCCACTTT. Drawing the rest from reference TRBV28 and TRBJ1-6, the complete variable domain is DVKVTQSSRYLVKRTGEKVFLECVQDMDHENMFWYRQDPGLGLRLIYFSYDVKMKEKGDIPEGYSVSREKKERFSLILESASTNQTSMYLCASRKYSNSPLHFGNGTRLTVT.

The chain links TRBV2 to TRBJ2-7; possible D gene TRBD1, 6 bases. V was shortened by 7 bases and J by 5 bases, with 24 bases between the two germline ends. This CDR3 spans 16 amino acids. The germline CDR1 and CDR2 sequences are SNHLY and FYNNEI. The CDR3 sequence: CASKILTGSGRNEQYF. The DNA for the CDR3 is TGTGCCAGCAAAATCCTAACAGGGTCGGGCAGGAACGAGCAGTACTTC.

The chain couples TRBV3-1 (or the pseudogene TRBV3-2) to TRBJ2-7, with 7 bases identical to TRBD2. The CDR3 totals 19 residues. Losses at the gene ends were 1 base for V and 2 bases for J; bases not matched to a gene: 17. Germline V gives CDR1 LGHDT, CDR2 YNNKEL (reference sequence). The CDR3 reads CASSQAERGGLLFPYEQYF. CDR3 DNA: TGTGCCAGCAGCCAAGCCGAGAGGGGAGGGTTACTCTTCCCCTACGAGCAGTACTTC.

This chain uses TRBV7-8 with TRBJ2-2; TRBD1 matches at 7 bases. Looked up from germline, CDR1 is SGHVS and CDR2 is FQNEAQ. With V trimmed by 5 bases and J by 5 bases, 8 bases remained unmatched. The CDR3 extends over 15 amino acids. Here the CDR3 DNA reads TGTGCCAGCAGCCATGACAGGGTCGGTACCGGGGAGCTGTTTTTT. Its translation: CASSHDRVGTGELFF.

The V gene is TRBV23-1, the J gene TRBJ2-7, with D possibly matching TRBD1 (6 bases). TRBV23-1 carries the ORF label, with uncertain function. The CDR3 runs 18 residues. Trimming took 2 bases from V and 3 from J, leaving 23 bases between them. CDR3 protein: CASSQGVQGERDCYEQYF. The DNA for the CDR3 is TGCGCCAGCAGTCAAGGCGTACAGGGAGAGCGTGACTGCTACGAGCAGTACTTC.

V is TRBV5-1 and J is TRBJ1-1, with no clear D. CDR3 length equals 13 residues. CDR1 is SGHRS, CDR2 YFSETQ, per germline. Trimming removed 0 bases from V and 6 bases from J, with 9 bases in between. CDR3 sequence reads: CASSLEWAAEAFF. The CDR3 bases are TGCGCCAGCAGCTTGGAATGGGCAGCTGAAGCTTTCTTT.

The chain couples TRBV5-1 to TRBJ1-2; TRBD1 matches 7 bases. Germline values: CDR1 SGHRS, CDR2 YFSETQ. CDR3 size: 14 residues. Trimming took 4 bases from V and 4 from J; bases not matched to a gene: 7. CDR3 bases: TGCGCCAGCAGCGTGGGGGACAGCCTCTATGGCTACACCTTC. Its protein product is CASSVGDSLYGYTF.